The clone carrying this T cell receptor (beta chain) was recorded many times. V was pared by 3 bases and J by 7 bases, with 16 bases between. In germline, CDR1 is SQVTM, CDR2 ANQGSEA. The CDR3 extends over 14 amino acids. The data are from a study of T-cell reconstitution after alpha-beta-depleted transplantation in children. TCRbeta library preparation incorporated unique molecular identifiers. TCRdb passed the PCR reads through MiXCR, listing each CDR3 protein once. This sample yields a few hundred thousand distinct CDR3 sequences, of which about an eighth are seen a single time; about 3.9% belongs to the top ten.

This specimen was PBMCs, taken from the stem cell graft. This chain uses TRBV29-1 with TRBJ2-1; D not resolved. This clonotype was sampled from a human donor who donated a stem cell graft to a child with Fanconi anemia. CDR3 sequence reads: CSVEVPARRNEQFF. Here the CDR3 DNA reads TGCAGCGTTGAGGTGCCAGCCCGTCGGAATGAGCAGTTCTTC.